The 23 T cell receptor beta chains listed next were all sequenced from one sample in a study of blood T cell repertoires in COVID-19. The protocol was immunoSEQ multiplex PCR, while the TCRdb copy is restricted to in-frame clones and leaves out a portion. The table has about 11,000 clones, over 80% seen once. Material: peripheral blood. These receptors all stem from a human donor in a cohort sampled during active COVID-19.

This clone was observed once. The chain joins TRBV10-3 to TRBJ2-4, with TRBD2 as a possible D gene (5 bases). This CDR3 is built from 16 residues. The V and J ends lost 0 bases and 2 bases respectively, with 11 bases between them. Germline assignment: CDR1 ENHRY and CDR2 SYGVKD. CDR3 loop: CAISESTGITKNIQYF. The CDR3 bases are TGTGCCATCAGTGAGTCGACGGGGATCACCAAAAACATTCAGTACTTC.

The rearrangement joins TRBV18 to TRBJ1-2; tentative D call: TRBD1 (6 bases). This CDR3 has 14 residues. Germline V CDR1 and CDR2: KGHSH, LQKENI. V was pared by 2 bases and J by 4 bases, with 11 bases between. This CDR3 is CASSPDRQSYGYTF. CDR3 bases: TGTGCCAGCTCACCAGACAGGCAAAGCTATGGCTACACCTTC.

V and J are TRBV7-3 and TRBJ2-2; 12 bases fit TRBD2. The CDR3 has 15 amino acids. J gave up 5 bases and V 3 bases, and 1 base lay outside the gene matches. Germline V gene data show CDR1 as SGHTA and CDR2 as FQGTGA. For the CDR3, the DNA is TGTGCCAGCAGCTTTGGACTAGCGGGGACCGGGGAGCTGTTTTTT. Translating it yields CASSFGLAGTGELFF.

The CDR3 loop reads CASSESGGVRAFF. The CDR3 region has the DNA TGCGCCAGCAGTGAGTCTGGGGGGGTTAGAGCGTTCTTC. The chain combines TRBV10-1 with TRBJ2-1; 7 positions match TRBD2. Germline V gene lookup returns CDR1 WNHNN and CDR2 SYGVQD (reference sequence). The CDR3 length is 13 residues. The V gene end was trimmed by 0 bases and the J gene end by 15 bases; junction bases not matched to a gene: 8.

This chain joins TRBV7-8 and TRBJ1-6, with a weak D call TRBD1 (6 bases). Germline loops: CDR1 SGHVS, CDR2 FQNEAQ. The CDR3 is 14 amino acids. V was pared by 7 bases and J by 7 bases, with 14 bases between. The CDR3 region has the DNA TGTGCCAGCATACGGACAGTCGGGAATTCACCCCTCCACTTT. It encodes CASIRTVGNSPLHF.

V and J are TRBV5-1 and TRBJ2-1; 8 bases align to TRBD2. CDR3 length: 15 amino acids. Germline trimming cut 5 bases from V and 2 bases from J; bases unmatched to any gene: 6. CDR1 is SGHRS, CDR2 YFSETQ, per germline. CDR3 sequence (DNA): TGCGCCAGCAGGCGAGCGGGAGAACCCTACAATGAGCAGTTCTTC. Protein: CASRRAGEPYNEQFF.

The chain uses TRBV9 and TRBJ2-3; D may be TRBD2 (5 bases). The CDR3 length is 14 residues. With 3 bases removed from V and 0 bases from J, the gap between germline ends came to 8 bases. Germline assignment: CDR1 SGDLS and CDR2 YYNGEE. The CDR3 bases are TGTGCCAGCAGCGACCGGACTAGCACAGATACGCAGTATTTT. This sequence encodes CASSDRTSTDTQYF.

This clone was picked up one time. The rearrangement uses TRBV27 and TRBJ2-7, with 11 bases lining up with TRBD2. The V and J ends lost 5 bases and 2 bases, in that order; junction bases with no gene match: 2. Germline assignment: CDR1 MNHEY and CDR2 SMNVEV (reference sequence). This CDR3 is 14 amino acids long. In DNA form, the CDR3 reads TGTGCCAGCAGTAATAGCGGGAGGGCCTACGAGCAGTACTTC. Protein product: CASSNSGRAYEQYF.

The chain recombines TRBV19 with TRBJ1-5; TRBD1 matches 7 bases. V was clipped by 1 base and J by 4 bases; unmatched bases: 7. The germline CDR1 and CDR2 sequences are LNHDA and SQIVND (reference sequence). The CDR3 loop spans 16 amino acids. The CDR3 is CASSIGGQLTNQPQHF. CDR3 nucleotides: TGTGCCAGTAGTATAGGGGGACAGCTAACTAATCAGCCCCAGCATTTT.

The J gene is TRBJ2-7, the V gene TRBV3-1 (or the pseudogene TRBV3-2); 9 bases align to TRBD2. Trimming removed 6 bases from V and 5 bases from J; junction bases left unmatched: 5. The CDR3 sequence is 13 residues long. The germline CDR1 and CDR2 sequences are LGHDT and YNNKEL (reference sequence). The CDR3 DNA sequence: TGTGCCAGCAGAAATAGCGGGAGCGACGAGCAGTACTTC. Protein product: CASRNSGSDEQYF.

The J gene is TRBJ2-7, the V gene TRBV13, with 13 bases matching TRBD2. V was clipped by 4 bases and J by 4 bases; unmatched bases: 4. The germline CDR1 and CDR2 sequences are PRHDT and FYEKMQ (reference sequence). The CDR3 loop spans 15 amino acids. CDR3 amino acids: CASSSGLAGKYEQYF. For the CDR3, the DNA is TGTGCCAGCAGCTCGGGACTAGCGGGAAAGTACGAGCAGTACTTC.

V usage is TRBV2 and J usage is TRBJ2-7; D gene ambiguous. The CDR3 extends over 13 amino acids. V was pared by 4 bases and J by 3 bases, with 10 bases between. CDR1 and CDR2 from the germline V gene are SNHLY and FYNNEI. CDR3 protein: CASSGDSSYEQYF. The CDR3 bases are TGTGCCAGCAGTGGTGATAGCAGCTACGAGCAGTACTTC.

V is TRBV16 and J is TRBJ1-2, with 8 bases fitting TRBD1. V lost 0 bases, J lost 8 bases, and 5 bases stayed unmatched. Germline CDR1 is KGHSY and CDR2 is FQNENV. There are 14 residues in the CDR3. CDR3 bases: TGTGCCAGCAGCCAATCTACAGGGGGAAGCGGCTACACCTTC. This translates into CASSQSTGGSGYTF.

The J gene is TRBJ2-3, the V gene TRBV29-1, with 11 positions matching TRBD2. The CDR3 totals 16 residues. The V gene end was trimmed by 7 bases and the J gene end by 1 base; junction bases not matched to a gene: 10. Germline assignment: CDR1 SQVTM and CDR2 ANQGSEA. DNA of the CDR3: TGCAGCGGAAACGGGGTAGCGGGAGGGGGCACAGATACGCAGTATTTT. This gives the protein CSGNGVAGGGTDTQYF.

J is TRBJ2-1 and V is TRBV14, with 13 positions matching TRBD2. From germline, CDR1 is SGHDN and CDR2 FVKESK. J gave up 7 bases and V 6 bases, and 24 bases lay outside the gene matches. The length of the CDR3 is 21 residues. The CDR3: CASSLLWTSGRRREDVNEQFF. The DNA for the CDR3 is TGTGCCAGCAGTCTCCTATGGACTAGCGGGAGAAGGAGGGAGGATGTTAATGAGCAGTTCTTC.

The chain employs TRBV5-6 and TRBJ2-5, with TRBD1 identical over 8 bases. Germline CDR1 is SGHDT and CDR2 is YYEEEE. Trimming cost V 7 bases and J 2 bases; bases outside gene matches: 13. The CDR3 runs to 16 residues. The CDR3 region has the DNA TGTGCCAGCCCGAGAACAGGGGGAACCGAACAAGAGACCCAGTACTTC. Translation gives CASPRTGGTEQETQYF.

The V and J genes are TRBV6-6 and TRBJ2-7; 13 nucleotides match TRBD2. Germline V CDR1 and CDR2: MNHNY, SVGAGI (reference sequence). This CDR3 region has 14 residues. Trimming cost V 7 bases and J 6 bases; bases outside gene matches: 6. As DNA, the CDR3 is TGTGCCAGCACCTTGGGACTAGCGGGAAGCGAGCAGTACTTC. Translated, it gives CASTLGLAGSEQYF.

V and J are TRBV29-1 and TRBJ2-3, with D perhaps TRBD2 (6 bases). CDR3 length: 14 residues. Germline CDR1 reads SQVTM; CDR2 reads ANQGSEA. V was clipped by 4 bases and J by 0 bases, with 11 bases between them. The CDR3 DNA reads TGCAGCGTTGTGGGACTGACTAGCACAGATACGCAGTATTTT. Amino acid sequence: CSVVGLTSTDTQYF.

V is TRBV24-1 and J is TRBJ2-5, with a weak D call TRBD2 (6 bases). The CDR3 covers 15 residues. Germline V lookup: CDR1 KGHDR, CDR2 SFDVKD. V lost 6 bases, J lost 0 bases, and 13 bases lay in between. CDR3 sequence (DNA): TGTGCCACCAGTATGCGGGGTTCGAACCAAGAGACCCAGTACTTC. Translation gives CATSMRGSNQETQYF.

This clone was recorded a few times. The V call is TRBV4-1, the J call TRBJ1-2, with TRBD1 matching 11 bases. The trim removed 4 bases at V and 3 bases at J, leaving 4 bases unmatched. The CDR3 extends over 15 amino acids. Germline V CDR1 and CDR2: MGHRA, YSYEKL. CDR3 region: CASSPRDRGDYGYTF. The DNA of the CDR3 is TGCGCCAGCAGCCCCCGGGACAGGGGGGACTATGGCTACACCTTC.

This chain uses TRBV27 with TRBJ2-7; D remains ambiguous. The CDR3 has 13 residues. The V gene's germline CDR1 is MNHEY and CDR2 SMNVEV (reference sequence). V was clipped by 3 bases and J by 6 bases, with 12 bases between them. In nucleotides, the CDR3 is TGTGCCAGCAGTTTCGGTGACCGCGGCGAGCAGTACTTC. This encodes CASSFGDRGEQYF.

The V and J genes are TRBV19 and TRBJ1-6; 9 nucleotides align to TRBD1. Unmatched junction bases numbered 12, after V lost 8 bases and J lost 7 bases. Germline CDR1 reads LNHDA; CDR2 reads SQIVND (reference sequence). The CDR3 loop spans 16 amino acids. Here the CDR3 DNA reads TGTGCCAGTGCCACAACCAACAGGGGGCGAAATTCACCCCTCCACTTT. Encoded protein: CASATTNRGRNSPLHF.

The V call is TRBV4-2, the J call TRBJ2-2, with D tentatively TRBD2 (6 bases). CDR1 and CDR2 from the germline V gene are LGHNA and YNFKEQ. Trimming pared 0 bases from V and 1 base from J, leaving 12 bases between. The CDR3 has 17 amino acids. CDR3 sequence: CASSQEGLALNTGELFF. The DNA of the CDR3 is TGTGCCAGCAGCCAAGAGGGGCTAGCGCTGAACACCGGGGAGCTGTTTTTT.